This entry features one TCR beta chain sequence. Its target is unknown. This sample was included in a study of graft-versus-host responses after intestinal transplantation. Assay used: immunoSEQ multiplex PCR; TCRdb lists only in-frame clones, some missing. The table lists some 97,000 clones, more than 85% of them singletons. Trimming removed 0 bases at V and 1 base at J, with 9 bases between. CDR1 and CDR2 (germline): SGHTS, YDEGEE. CDR3 length: 15 residues. Study conclusions and caveats: Recipient marrow showed GvH clones, some seen first in ileum or blood. Declines in HvG clones occurring early post-transplant were associated with peak circulating GvH clone levels.

The input for sequencing was unstimulated CD4+ T cells sorted from spleen or lymph node cells, taken before transplant. This receptor was obtained from a human donor who was the organ donor for an intestinal transplant. The V and J genes are TRBV5-8 and TRBJ2-3; maybe TRBD2 (5 bases). Here the CDR3 reads CASSLGSARTDTQYF. Written as DNA, the CDR3 is TGTGCCAGCAGCTTGGGTAGCGCCCGCACAGATACGCAGTATTTT.